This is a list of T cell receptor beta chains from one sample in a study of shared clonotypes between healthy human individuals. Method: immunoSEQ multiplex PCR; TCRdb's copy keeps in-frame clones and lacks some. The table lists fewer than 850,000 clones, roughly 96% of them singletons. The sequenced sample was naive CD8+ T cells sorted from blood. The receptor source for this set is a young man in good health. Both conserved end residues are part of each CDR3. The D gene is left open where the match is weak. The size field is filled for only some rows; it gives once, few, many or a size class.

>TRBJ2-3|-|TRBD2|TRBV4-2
TGTGCCAGCAGCCAAGGTGAGACTAGCGGGAGTGTGACAGATACGCAGTATTTT
CASSQGETSGSVTDTQYF
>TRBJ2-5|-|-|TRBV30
TGTGCCTGGAGCGGAAGTTCAGCGGGAGAGACCCAGTACTTC
CAWSGSSAGETQYF
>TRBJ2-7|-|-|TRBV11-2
TGTGCCAGCAGCCTCGGGACCGGGGTCTACGAGCAGTACTTC
CASSLGTGVYEQYF
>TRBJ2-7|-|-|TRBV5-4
TGTGCCAGCAGCTTGGACGGCCCCTCCTACGAGCAGTACTTC
CASSLDGPSYEQYF
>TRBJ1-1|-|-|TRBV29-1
TGCAGCGTTCGTCTGAACACTGAAGCTTTCTTT
CSVRLNTEAFF
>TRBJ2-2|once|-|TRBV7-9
TGTGCCAGCAGCCCAGCGTTGGGCTCGAACACCGGGGAGCTGTTTTTT
CASSPALGSNTGELFF
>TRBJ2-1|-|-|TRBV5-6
TGTGCCAGCAGCTGGGGGACCGATGAGCAGTTCTTC
CASSWGTDEQFF
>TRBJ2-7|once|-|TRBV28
TGTGCCAGCAGTTTGTGGGGCAGGAACGAGCAGTACTTC
CASSLWGRNEQYF
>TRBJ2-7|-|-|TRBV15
TGTGCCACCAGCAGCCCGGGACTGAATTACGAGCAGTACTTC
CATSSPGLNYEQYF
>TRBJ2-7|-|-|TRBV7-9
TGTGCCAGCAGCGGAGGGGTCCGGGTTAGAAGCTACGAGCAGTACTTC
CASSGGVRVRSYEQYF
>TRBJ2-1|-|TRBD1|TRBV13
TGTGCCAGCAGCGGAACAGGGGGCAGGGGCTCCTACAATGAGCAGTTCTTC
CASSGTGGRGSYNEQFF
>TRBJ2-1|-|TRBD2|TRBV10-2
TGCGCCAGCATAGGCGGGAGCTACAATGAGCAGTTCTTC
CASIGGSYNEQFF
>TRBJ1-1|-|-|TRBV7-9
TGTGCCAGCAGCCCTGGGACGGTCGAGGCTGAAGCTTTCTTT
CASSPGTVEAEAFF
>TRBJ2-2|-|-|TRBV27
TGTGCCTCCGTAGGGAGCGGGGAGCTGTTTTTT
CASVGSGELFF
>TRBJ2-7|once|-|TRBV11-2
TGTGCCAGCAGCCAACTCTACTCCTACGAGCAGTACTTC
CASSQLYSYEQYF
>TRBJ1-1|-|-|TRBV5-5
TGTGCCAGCAGCGACTGGACGGCAAACACTGAAGCTTTCTTT
CASSDWTANTEAFF
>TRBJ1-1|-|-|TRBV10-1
TGCGCCAGCAGCCTTTTCCAGCACACTGAAGCTTTCTTT
CASSLFQHTEAFF
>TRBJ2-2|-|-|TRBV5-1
TGCGCCAGCAGCTACACGACCACCGGGGAGCTGTTTTTT
CASSYTTTGELFF
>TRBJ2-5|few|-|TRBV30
TGTGCCTGGAGTCTAGGAACCCAAGAGACCCAGTACTTC
CAWSLGTQETQYF
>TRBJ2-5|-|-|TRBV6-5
TGTGCCAGCAGTTACGGGGGTACGGAGACCCAGTACTTC
CASSYGGTETQYF
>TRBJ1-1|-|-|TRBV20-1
TGCAGTCCGACAGCCAACACTGAAGCTTTCTTT
CSPTANTEAFF
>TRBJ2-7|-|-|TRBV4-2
TGTGCCAGCAGCCAAACCATCCTATCTAGCCCTTCCTACGAGCAGTACTTC
CASSQTILSSPSYEQYF
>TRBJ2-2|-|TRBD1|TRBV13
TGTGCCAGCAGCTTAGTCAGGGGGAAGAACACCGGGGAGCTGTTTTTT
CASSLVRGKNTGELFF
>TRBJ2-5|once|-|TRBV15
TGTGCCACCAGCACCTTTGTACAGGATGGTGGGACTCAGTACTTC
CATSTFVQDGGTQYF